The text below deals with one TCR beta chain. This may be a read error, as it is one base from a much larger clone. This sample stems from a study of blood T cell repertoires in COVID-19. Across the whole study: The United States, Italy and Spain were the sources of the acute and convalescent COVID-19 samples. T cells, B-cell-depleted T cells, or PBMCs supplied cDNA or gDNA.

Germline CDR1 reads SGHNT; CDR2 reads YYREEE (reference sequence). CDR3 length: 13 amino acids. The J segment lost 5 bases and the V segment lost 3 bases, leaving 2 bases of the junction unmatched. In the original workflow: Reference gene primer amplification gave nucleated cell count estimates. The method was immunoSEQ multiplex PCR; TCRdb's version includes in-frame clones alone and lacks a portion of them. Clone size and the V and J calls come from that table; the DNA yielded D and trimming. The repertoire holds around 260,000 clones, with 87% as singletons. The clonotype comes from a woman aged 50 to 60 with acute or convalescent COVID-19. V usage is TRBV5-4 and J usage is TRBJ1-2, with 9 positions matching TRBD1. The sequenced sample consisted of peripheral blood. The CDR3 coding sequence is TGTGCCAGCAGCTCCGGACAGGGGTATGGCTACACCTTC. Translated, it gives CASSSGQGYGYTF.